This T cell receptor (beta chain) was captured in a study of radiotherapy plus CTLA-4 blockade in lung cancer. This table comes from immunoSEQ multiplex PCR, and its TCRdb copy is limited to in-frame clones, with some not included. The sample has about 39,000 clones, 79% seen once. The sequencing here drew on peripheral blood, taken from a patient treated with radiotherapy plus ipilimumab. This receptor was obtained from a human donor with non-small cell lung cancer that progressed on radiotherapy plus ipilimumab.

In nucleotides, the CDR3 is TGTGCCAGCAGCTTACATCCTCAGGGCTCCCGAAACACCATATATTTT. Translation gives CASSLHPQGSRNTIYF. The rearrangement links TRBV7-2 to TRBJ1-3; weak D call: TRBD1 (5 bases). Trimming removed 2 bases at V and 5 bases at J, with 16 bases between. The CDR3 has 16 residues. CDR1 is SGHTA, CDR2 FQGNSA, per germline.